Following are 26 T cell receptor beta chains from one sample sequenced in a study of T cell clonality in common variable immunodeficiency. Generated by immunoSEQ multiplex PCR, the TCRdb table keeps only in-frame clones and is missing some. This repertoire holds around 81,000 clones, and none appear only once. The sample taken for sequencing was peripheral blood mononuclear cells. These receptors all stem from a person aged 18 to 75 in good health.

This clone was seen at least ten times. The CDR3 end falls 3 residues outside the read, so it is completed with the germline J gene. V is TRBV18 and J is TRBJ2-5; 10 nucleotides agree with TRBD2. J was trimmed by 5 bases and V by 1 base; bases with no gene match: 16. Germline-derived CDR1 and CDR2 are KGHSH and LQKENI. The CDR3 totals 19 residues. The DNA read from the CDR3 is TGTGCCAGCTCACCACTTGCGGCTAGCGGGAGACTTGGAAGGGAGACC. Protein sequence: CASSPLAASGRLGRET. The whole CDR3 protein reads CASSPLAASGRLGRETQYF.

In its sample, this clone was seen many times. With the read ending 3 residues before the CDR3 end, the germline J gene is used to fill in that end. This sequence joins TRBV6-4 and TRBJ2-1, with 7 bases fitting TRBD2. The CDR3 contains 14 residues. CDR1 is MRHNA, CDR2 SNTAGT, per germline. V gave up 3 bases and J gave up 6 bases; unmatched junction bases: 5. Here the CDR3 reads CASSEGGSSNEQFF. The DNA read from the CDR3 is TGTGCCAGCAGTGAGGGCGGGAGTAGCAATGAG.

In regard to this clone: The DNA ends 3 residues before the CDR3 does, and the rest of the CDR3 is filled in from the germline J gene. The rearrangement uses TRBV20-1 and TRBJ2-7; 14 positions agree with TRBD2. V lost 5 bases, J lost 2 bases, and 8 bases stayed unmatched. There are 16 residues in the CDR3. Germline loops: CDR1 DFQATT, CDR2 SNEGSKA (reference sequence). The CDR3 reads CSAQGLAGVPPYEQYF. The sequenced part of the CDR3 DNA is TGCAGTGCTCAGGGACTAGCGGGAGTTCCGCCCTACGAG.

There are many counts of this clone. The read is 3 residues too short to cover the CDR3 end, so that end is filled in from the germline J gene. The V gene is TRBV19, the J gene TRBJ1-1; TRBD1 matches at 8 bases. The CDR3 totals 13 residues. J lost 5 bases, V lost 5 bases, and 4 bases had no gene match. Germline V gene data show CDR1 as LNHDA and CDR2 as SQIVND (reference sequence). The CDR3 loop is CASSVDRETEAFF. The DNA read from the CDR3 is TGTGCCAGTAGTGTGGACAGGGAGACTGAA.

This clone showed up many times. The read falls 3 residues short of the CDR3 end, and the missing part is taken from the germline J gene. The chain is built from TRBV10-3 and TRBJ2-7, with 11 bases that match TRBD1. The CDR3 totals 15 residues. From germline, CDR1 is ENHRY and CDR2 SYGVKD. V lost 0 bases to trimming and J lost 6 bases; unmatched junction nucleotides: 4. The CDR3 is CAISESSGTGGEQYF. CDR3 DNA, as far as it was read: TGTGCCATCAGTGAGTCAAGTGGGACAGGGGGCGAG.

At least ten counts were recorded for this clone. The read gets to within 3 residues of the CDR3 end, and the germline J gene fills in the rest. The chain joins TRBV5-1 to TRBJ2-3, with 11 bases fitting TRBD1. The CDR3 runs to 18 residues. Germline trimming cut 0 bases from V and 1 base from J; bases unmatched to any gene: 7. CDR1 and CDR2 from the germline V gene are SGHRS and YFSETQ. The DNA read from the CDR3 is TGCGCCAGCAGCTTGGGACTTGGGACAGGGGGGCGCACAGATACG. Protein product: CASSLGLGTGGRTDT. The complete CDR3 protein is CASSLGLGTGGRTDTQYF.

At least ten counts were recorded for this clone. The read terminates 3 residues before the CDR3 end, so the remaining end is supplied by the germline J gene. V gene TRBV7-3 combines with J gene TRBJ1-2; 10 bases line up with TRBD1. There are 14 residues in the CDR3. Trimming removed 5 bases from V and 4 bases from J; junction bases left unmatched: 4. In germline, CDR1 is SGHTA, CDR2 FQGTGA. CDR3 loop: CASSAGTGAYGYTF. The CDR3 DNA, read in part, is TGTGCCAGCAGCGCCGGGACAGGGGCCTATGGC. Complete variable domain (other parts from reference TRBV7-3 and TRBJ1-2): GAGVSQTPSNKVTEKGKYVELRCDPISGHTALYWYRQSLGQGPEFLIYFQGTGAADDSGLPNDRFFAVRPEGSVSTLKIQRTERGDSAVYLCASSAGTGAYGYTFGSGTRLTVV.

This clone was found many times. Sequencing ends 3 residues short of the CDR3 end; the germline J gene provides the rest. V gene TRBV12-3 or TRBV12-4 combines with J gene TRBJ1-5, with 8 bases that match TRBD1. The length of the CDR3 is 16 residues. Germline trimming cut 6 bases from V and 7 bases from J; bases unmatched to any gene: 14. Incomplete CDR3 DNA: TGTGCCAGCAGCCCCACCGACAGGGGTTGGGGGCAGCCC. Protein product: CASSPTDRGWGQP. The whole CDR3 is CASSPTDRGWGQPQHF.

This clone was observed many times. Coverage ceases 3 residues before the CDR3 finishes, and the germline J gene fills in the end. The chain recombines TRBV6-1 with TRBJ1-2; D perhaps matches TRBD1 (5 bases). Trimming cost V 3 bases and J 7 bases, with 12 bases left between them. CDR1 MNHNS and CDR2 SASEGT come from the germline V gene. The CDR3 consists of 13 residues. The CDR3 reads CASSDQGIGGYTF. Incomplete CDR3 DNA: TGTGCCAGCAGTGACCAGGGTATCGGTGGC.

This clone has only a few counts. One junction end disagrees with the germline gene, perhaps due to a read error. The read terminates 3 residues ahead of where the CDR3 ends, so the germline J gene completes it. The sample carries other DNA sequences with the same CDR3. The J gene is TRBJ2-3, the V gene TRBV7-6; 8 bases fit TRBD2. CDR3 length equals 16 residues. The germline V gene encodes CDR1 SGHVS and CDR2 FNYEAQ. The CDR3 bases that were read are TGCGCCAGCAGCTTAGCGGGAAGCGGGAGTAGGGATACG. Residues: CASSLAGSGSRDT. The whole CDR3 protein is CASSLAGSGSRDTQYF.

This clone showed up many times. The read halts 3 residues ahead of the CDR3 end, with the missing end drawn from the germline J gene. This sequence joins TRBV20-1 and TRBJ1-2; D not certain. Germline V CDR1 and CDR2: DFQATT, SNEGSKA (reference sequence). This CDR3 is built from 10 residues. This chain's CDR3 is CSASTIGYTF. Incomplete CDR3 DNA: TGCAGTGCTAGTACAATAGGC.

The table lists this clone with many counts. Read sequence stops 3 residues before the CDR3 end, and the germline J gene provides the missing end. V and J are TRBV19 and TRBJ1-6, with a tentative D call TRBD1 (5 bases). V was pared by 5 bases and J by 6 bases, with 8 bases between. This CDR3 region has 13 residues. CDR1 and CDR2 (germline): LNHDA, SQIVND (reference sequence). CDR3 DNA (partial): TGTGCCAGTAGTGAGCAGGGTAATTCACCC. The encoded protein is CASSEQGNSP. The whole CDR3 sequence reads CASSEQGNSPLHF.

This clone was recorded at least ten times. The read finishes 3 residues shy of the CDR3 end, and the germline J gene is used to complete it. The rearrangement links TRBV7-2 to TRBJ1-2, with D tentatively TRBD1 (5 bases). The CDR3 has 13 amino acids. Germline CDR1 is SGHTA and CDR2 is FQGNSA. This CDR3 is CASSLGREMGYTF. The sequenced part of the CDR3 DNA is TGTGCCAGCAGCTTGGGCAGGGAGATGGGC. Combining the CDR3 with reference TRBV7-2 and TRBJ1-2 gives the whole variable domain GAGVSQSPSNKVTEKGKDVELRCDPISGHTALYWYRQSLGQGLEFLIYFQGNSAPDKSGLPSDRFSAERTGGSVSTLTIQRTQQEDSAVYLCASSLGREMGYTFGSGTRLTVV.

This clone has a count of ten or more. Read sequence stops 3 residues before the CDR3 end, and the germline J gene provides the missing end. The J gene is TRBJ2-3, the V gene TRBV11-2; no clear D gene. V was trimmed by 5 bases and J by 1 base, leaving 13 bases between them. The CDR3 contains 15 residues. Germline V lookup: CDR1 SGHAT, CDR2 FQNNGV. CDR3 bases read: TGTGCCAGCAGCCCTCGCGTGGTCGGCACAGATACG. This sequence encodes CASSPRVVGTDT. The whole CDR3 sequence is CASSPRVVGTDTQYF.

The sample holds many counts of this clone. The read falls 3 residues short of the CDR3 end, and the missing part is taken from the germline J gene. The chain is built from TRBV5-4 and TRBJ2-7; TRBD2 aligns across 11 bases. This CDR3 has 15 amino acids. Looked up from germline, CDR1 is SGHNT and CDR2 is YYREEE (reference sequence). The V segment lost 5 bases and the J segment 2 bases; nucleotides outside the gene matches: 6. The CDR3 sequence: CASSFGTSGTYEQYF. The CDR3 bases that were read are TGTGCCAGCAGTTTTGGGACTAGCGGTACCTACGAG.

This clone was observed at least ten times. Coverage ceases 3 residues before the CDR3 finishes, and the germline J gene fills in the end. The chain links TRBV20-1 to TRBJ2-5; 8 bases line up with TRBD1. Germline V CDR1 and CDR2: DFQATT, SNEGSKA (reference sequence). This CDR3 is built from 13 residues. V dropped 6 bases and J dropped 1; count of bases not matched to a gene: 4. The CDR3 reads CSAQTGAQETQYF. The CDR3 bases that were read are TGCAGTGCCCAGACAGGGGCCCAAGAGACC.

This clone was seen ten or more times. The sequence runs out 3 residues before the end of the CDR3; the remainder is reconstructed from the germline J gene. The J gene is TRBJ2-1, the V gene TRBV5-1; 14 bases agree with TRBD2. Germline CDR1 reads SGHRS; CDR2 reads YFSETQ. V dropped 4 bases and J dropped 7; count of bases not matched to a gene: 7. This CDR3 is built from 16 residues. CDR3 loop: CASSTLGLAGVNEQFF. CDR3 bases read: TGCGCCAGCAGCACACTGGGACTAGCGGGAGTGAATGAG.

At least ten counts were recorded for this clone. The CDR3 is cut off 3 residues early in the read; its end comes from the germline J gene. V is TRBV9 and J is TRBJ2-7, with 8 positions matching TRBD1. Germline V gene lookup returns CDR1 SGDLS and CDR2 YYNGEE. The CDR3 is 15 residues long. V was clipped by 0 bases and J by 3 bases; unmatched bases: 5. CDR3 protein: CASSVGQGNIYEQYF. Partial CDR3 DNA: TGTGCCAGCAGCGTAGGACAGGGGAACATCTACGAG.

This clone occurred many times. Read coverage stops 3 residues before the CDR3 terminus; the germline J gene supplies the remainder. This chain joins TRBV6-9 and TRBJ2-5; TRBD2 aligns across 8 bases. This CDR3 contains 15 residues. Germline CDR1 and CDR2: MNHGY and SVAAGI. V shed 10 bases and J 5 bases; nucleotides not matched to a gene: 15. The part of the CDR3 DNA that was read is TGTGCCACCACCGGGACTAGTTCGTGTGAGGAGACC. Translation gives CATTGTSSCEET. The full CDR3 is CATTGTSSCEETQYF.

This clone was seen at least ten times. The read terminates 3 residues before the CDR3 end, so the remaining end is supplied by the germline J gene. The chain employs TRBV20-1 and TRBJ2-1, with 9 bases identical to TRBD2. V shed 0 bases and J 0 bases; nucleotides not matched to a gene: 6. CDR1 and CDR2 (germline): DFQATT, SNEGSKA (reference sequence). CDR3 length: 17 amino acids. The CDR3 protein is CSARDPFSGSSYNEQFF. Incomplete CDR3 DNA: TGCAGTGCTAGAGATCCATTTAGCGGGAGCTCCTACAATGAG.

In its sample, this clone was seen many times. The CDR3 end falls 3 residues outside the read, so it is completed with the germline J gene. This chain uses TRBV7-2 with TRBJ1-5; D gene unclear. Germline values: CDR1 SGHTA, CDR2 FQGNSA. The CDR3 has 15 amino acids. The ends were cut back, 1 base at V and 6 bases at J, with 13 bases in the middle. The CDR3 region is CASSLVLAPGQPQHF. Incomplete CDR3 DNA: TGTGCCAGCAGCTTAGTTTTGGCGCCGGGTCAGCCC.

This clone was detected ten times or more. The read halts 3 residues ahead of the CDR3 end, with the missing end drawn from the germline J gene. The chain carries TRBV5-1 and TRBJ2-7; perhaps TRBD1 as D (5 bases). Germline CDR1 SGHRS, CDR2 YFSETQ. The CDR3 has 13 residues. Trimming took off 4 bases at V and 2 bases at J, with 10 bases between the two ends. Incomplete CDR3 DNA: TGCGCCAGCAGCCAGGGAATAACCTACGAG. This sequence encodes CASSQGITYE. The whole CDR3 sequence is CASSQGITYEQYF.

This clone was detected many times. The observed sequence ends 3 residues before the CDR3 terminus, with the missing tail filled in from the germline J gene. The V and J genes are TRBV19 and TRBJ1-1; 8 bases fit TRBD1. Per germline, CDR1 LNHDA and CDR2 SQIVND (reference sequence). Germline trimming cut 10 bases from V and 7 bases from J; bases unmatched to any gene: 11. CDR3 size: 13 residues. Partial CDR3 DNA: TGTGCCACCACGACCAGGACAGGGCGTGAA. Translated, it gives CATTTRTGRE. In full, the CDR3 reads CATTTRTGREAFF.

At least ten counts were recorded for this clone. From the germline J gene comes the end of the CDR3, since the read stops 3 residues before it. The same CDR3 arises from other DNA sequences in this sample as well. The chain is built from TRBV28 and TRBJ2-3, with D uncertain. The V gene's germline CDR1 is MDHEN and CDR2 SYDVKM. The CDR3 sequence is 13 residues long. Trimming shortened V by 4 bases and J by 0 bases, and 5 bases separated the two germline ends. The CDR3: CASSSPSTDTQYF. The CDR3 bases that were read are TGTGCCAGCAGTTCCCCTAGCACAGATACG.

About this clone: The sequence runs out 3 residues before the end of the CDR3; the remainder is reconstructed from the germline J gene. The gene calls are TRBV20-1 and TRBJ2-7; TRBD2 aligns across 8 bases. The germline V gene has CDR1 DFQATT and CDR2 SNEGSKA (reference sequence). CDR3 length: 15 residues. Trimming removed 5 bases from V and 2 bases from J; junction bases left unmatched: 11. The CDR3 sequence: CSASTPREATYEQYF. The sequenced part of the CDR3 DNA is TGCAGTGCTTCAACCCCGCGGGAGGCAACCTACGAG.

Ten or more counts support this clone. CDR3: CSARSRVSYNEQFF. The part of the CDR3 DNA that was read is TGCAGTGCGCGGTCCCGAGTCTCCTACAATGAG. The V and J genes are TRBV20-1 and TRBJ2-1; D is undetermined. The DNA ends 3 residues before the CDR3 does, and the rest of the CDR3 is filled in from the germline J gene. Trimming shortened V by 6 bases and J by 0 bases, and 12 bases separated the two germline ends. CDR3 length: 14 residues. In germline, CDR1 is DFQATT, CDR2 SNEGSKA (reference sequence).